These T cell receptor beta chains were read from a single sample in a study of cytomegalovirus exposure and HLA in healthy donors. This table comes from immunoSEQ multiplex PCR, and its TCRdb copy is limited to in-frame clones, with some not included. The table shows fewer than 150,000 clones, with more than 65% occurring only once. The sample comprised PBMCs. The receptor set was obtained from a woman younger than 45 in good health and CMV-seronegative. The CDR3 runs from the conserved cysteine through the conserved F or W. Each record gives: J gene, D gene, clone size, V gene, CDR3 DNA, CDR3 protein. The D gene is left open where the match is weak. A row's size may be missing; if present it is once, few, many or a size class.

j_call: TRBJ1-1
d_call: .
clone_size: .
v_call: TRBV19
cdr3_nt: TGTGCCAGTAGTAGTCTGGGGGCAGGGGCAGGTGGGACTGAAGCTTTCTTT
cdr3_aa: CASSSLGAGAGGTEAFF

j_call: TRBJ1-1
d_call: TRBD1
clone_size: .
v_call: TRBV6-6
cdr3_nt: TGTGCCAGCAGTTACTCGACAGGGGGAAGCACTGAAGCTTTCTTT
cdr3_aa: CASSYSTGGSTEAFF

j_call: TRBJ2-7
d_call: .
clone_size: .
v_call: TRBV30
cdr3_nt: TGTGCCTGGAGTGTGGGGGCAGTGAACGAGCAGTACTTC
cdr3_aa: CAWSVGAVNEQYF

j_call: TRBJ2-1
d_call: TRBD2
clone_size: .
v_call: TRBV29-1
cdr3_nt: TGCAGCGCGGAGGGACTAGCGGGAGGGTACAATGAGCAGTTCTTC
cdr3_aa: CSAEGLAGGYNEQFF

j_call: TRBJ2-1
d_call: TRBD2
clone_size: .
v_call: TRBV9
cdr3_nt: TGTGCCAGCAGCGTAAGACTAGCGGGAGAGAATGAGCAGTTCTTC
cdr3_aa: CASSVRLAGENEQFF

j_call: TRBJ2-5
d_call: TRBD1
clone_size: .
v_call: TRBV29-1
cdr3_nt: TGCAGCGTTGAAGAGGGACAGGGCGGAGAGACCCAGTACTTC
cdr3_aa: CSVEEGQGGETQYF

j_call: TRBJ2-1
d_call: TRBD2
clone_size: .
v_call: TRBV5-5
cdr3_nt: TGTGCCAGCAGCCTGCGGAGCGGGGCTTACAATGAGCAGTTCTTC
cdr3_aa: CASSLRSGAYNEQFF

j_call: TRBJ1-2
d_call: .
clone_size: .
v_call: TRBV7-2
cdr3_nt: TGTGCCAGCAGCTTAGTCTTCGCATCCAGCTATGGCTACACCTTC
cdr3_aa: CASSLVFASSYGYTF

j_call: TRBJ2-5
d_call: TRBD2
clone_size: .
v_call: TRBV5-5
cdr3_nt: TGTGCCAGCGCTAGACGGGGGGGAGTGGCGGGAGGGCCGGAGACCCAGTACTTC
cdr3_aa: CASARRGGVAGGPETQYF

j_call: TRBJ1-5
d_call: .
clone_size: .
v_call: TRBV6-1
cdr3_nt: TGTGCCAGCAGTGAAAGGGGCGATCAGCCCCAGCATTTT
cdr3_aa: CASSERGDQPQHF

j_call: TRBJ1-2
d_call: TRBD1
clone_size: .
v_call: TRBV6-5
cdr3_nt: TGTGCCAGCAGCAGACAGGGGGCCGGCAACTATGGCTACACCTTC
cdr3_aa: CASSRQGAGNYGYTF

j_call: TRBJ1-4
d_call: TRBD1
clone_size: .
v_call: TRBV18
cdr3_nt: TGTGCCAGCTCCTTCGGCGGGACAGGGAATGAAAAACTGTTTTTT
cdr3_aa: CASSFGGTGNEKLFF

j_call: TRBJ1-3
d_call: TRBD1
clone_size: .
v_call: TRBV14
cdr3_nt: TGTGCCAGCAGCCAAGATAATTGGGACAGGGGAAACACCATATATTTT
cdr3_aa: CASSQDNWDRGNTIYF

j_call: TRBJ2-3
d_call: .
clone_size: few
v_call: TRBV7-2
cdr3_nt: TGTGCCAGCAGCTCCCAAACGAGGGATACGCAGTATTTT
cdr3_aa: CASSSQTRDTQYF

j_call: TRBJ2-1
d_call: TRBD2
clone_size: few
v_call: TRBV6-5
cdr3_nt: TGTGCCAGCAGTTACCTGGGACTAGCTGATGAGCAGTTCTTC
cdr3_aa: CASSYLGLADEQFF

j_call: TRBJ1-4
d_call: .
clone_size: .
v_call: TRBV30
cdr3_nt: TGTGCCTGCCAATGGGGGCGGAGGGAAAAACTGTTTTTT
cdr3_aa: CACQWGRREKLFF

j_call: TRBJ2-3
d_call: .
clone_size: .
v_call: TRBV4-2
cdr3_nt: TGTGCCAGCAGCCCCATAGAGGGCGGCACAGATACGCAGTATTTT
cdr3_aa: CASSPIEGGTDTQYF

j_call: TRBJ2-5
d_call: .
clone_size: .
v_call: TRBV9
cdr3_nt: TGTGCCAGCAGCCTCAGGGGCCAAGAGACCCAGTACTTC
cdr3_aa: CASSLRGQETQYF

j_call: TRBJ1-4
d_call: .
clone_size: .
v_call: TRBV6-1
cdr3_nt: TGTGCCAGCACCCCGCCGGTCACTAATGAAAAACTGTTTTTT
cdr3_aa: CASTPPVTNEKLFF

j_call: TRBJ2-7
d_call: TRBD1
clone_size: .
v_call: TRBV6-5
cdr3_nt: TGTGCCAGCAGTTACTTCGGGACAGGGCTAGGGTACGAGCAGTACTTC
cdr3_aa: CASSYFGTGLGYEQYF

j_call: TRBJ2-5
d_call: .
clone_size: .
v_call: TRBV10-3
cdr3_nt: TGTGCCATCAGTGAGTCAAGGGGGGGGGAGACCCAGTACTTC
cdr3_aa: CAISESRGGETQYF

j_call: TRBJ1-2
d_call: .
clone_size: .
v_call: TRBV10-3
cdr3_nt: TGTGCCACCAAGGAGGGCGGGCACTATGGCTACACCTTC
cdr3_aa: CATKEGGHYGYTF

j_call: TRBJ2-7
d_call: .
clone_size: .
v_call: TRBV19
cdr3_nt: TGTGCCAGTAGTATCACTGGGGGGAACCCCTACGAGCAGTACTTC
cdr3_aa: CASSITGGNPYEQYF

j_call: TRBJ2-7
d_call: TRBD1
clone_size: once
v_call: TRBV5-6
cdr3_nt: TGTGCCAGCAGCATCCGGGACAGGGGACCCTACGAGCAGTACTTC
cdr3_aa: CASSIRDRGPYEQYF

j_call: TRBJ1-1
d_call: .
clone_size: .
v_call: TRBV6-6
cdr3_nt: TGTGCCAGCAGGCCCACAGGGAGGAACACTGAAGCTTTCTTT
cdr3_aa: CASRPTGRNTEAFF

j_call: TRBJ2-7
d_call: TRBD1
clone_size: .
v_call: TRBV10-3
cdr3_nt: TGTGCCATGGACGCGGGACAGGGCGACGAGCAGTACTTC
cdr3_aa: CAMDAGQGDEQYF

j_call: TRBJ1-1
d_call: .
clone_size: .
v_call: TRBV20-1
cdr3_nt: TGCAGTGCGCCCGGGGGACTCTTCTTT
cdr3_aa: CSAPGGLFF

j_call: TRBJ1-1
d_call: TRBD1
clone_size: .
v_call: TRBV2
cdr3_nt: TGTGCCAGCAGTGCTCGCGAAACAGGGGGGAACACTGAAGCTTTCTTT
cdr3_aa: CASSARETGGNTEAFF

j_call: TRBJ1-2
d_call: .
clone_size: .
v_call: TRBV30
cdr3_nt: TGTGCCTGGACCGAGGGCCGGAACTATGGCTACACCTTC
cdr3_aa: CAWTEGRNYGYTF

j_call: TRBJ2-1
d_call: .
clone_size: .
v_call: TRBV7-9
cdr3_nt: TGTGCCAGCAGCCCGTCGGGAGCTCCCAATGAGCAGTTCTTC
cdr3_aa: CASSPSGAPNEQFF

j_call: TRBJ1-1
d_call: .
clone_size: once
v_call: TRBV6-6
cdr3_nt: TGTGCCAGCAGTTACTTAGACAGGAACACTGAAGCTTTCTTT
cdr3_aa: CASSYLDRNTEAFF

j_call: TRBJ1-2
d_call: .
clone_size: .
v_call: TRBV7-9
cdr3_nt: TGTGCCAGCAGCTTAGCGGGAGGATCAAACTATGGCTACACCTTC
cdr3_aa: CASSLAGGSNYGYTF

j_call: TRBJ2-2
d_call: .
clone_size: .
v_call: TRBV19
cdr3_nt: TGTGCCAGTAGTATAACCGGGACAACGAACATCGGGGAGCTGTTTTTT
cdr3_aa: CASSITGTTNIGELFF

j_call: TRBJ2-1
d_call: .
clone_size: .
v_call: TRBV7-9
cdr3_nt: TGTGCCAGCAGCTTAGGCGTCTCTGCGGATGAGCAGTTCTTC
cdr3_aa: CASSLGVSADEQFF

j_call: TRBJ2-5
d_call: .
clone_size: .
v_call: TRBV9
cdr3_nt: TGTGCCAGCAGCGCAGTACAGGTTACAGGGCAAGAGACCCAGTACTTC
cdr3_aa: CASSAVQVTGQETQYF

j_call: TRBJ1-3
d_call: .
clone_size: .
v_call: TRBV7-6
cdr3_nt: TGTGCCAGCAGCCCGGGGGGGGCGGGCGCTGGAAACACCATATATTTT
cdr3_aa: CASSPGGAGAGNTIYF